This TCR beta chain was obtained from a study of blood T cell repertoires in COVID-19. About the research overall: Samples representing acute and convalescent COVID-19 were sourced from the United States, Italy and Spain.

Patients of the Seattle cohort, enrolled during active infection, were followed longitudinally. The V gene end was trimmed by 4 bases and the J gene end by 6 bases; junction bases not matched to a gene: 7. CDR1 is MNHEY and CDR2 is SMNVEV in the germline V gene (reference sequence). This CDR3 spans 15 amino acids. Only in-frame clones appear in the TCRdb table, and some are missing; sequencing was by immunoSEQ multiplex PCR. The data contain fewer than 400,000 clones, approximately 87% of them singletons. The origin of this receptor is a woman in her twenties or thirties with COVID-19, enrolled during active disease. The V call is TRBV27, the J call TRBJ1-5; TRBD1 matches at 9 bases. The sample consisted of peripheral blood. The CDR3 reads CASSSGTGLGQPQHF. DNA for the CDR3: TGTGCCAGCAGTTCCGGGACAGGGCTGGGTCAGCCCCAGCATTTT.